This entry lists 9 T cell receptor beta chains sequenced from one sample in a study of beta chain features in type 1 diabetes. Expressed TCRB transcripts got sequenced, as all isolated RNA was reverse transcribed. The data were produced by immunoSEQ multiplex PCR, yet TCRdb's version contains in-frame clones alone and is incomplete. The sample gives more than 130,000 clones, less than 9% of which show up once; approximately 1.4% is in the top ten. Sequenced input: central memory CD4+ T cells from blood. All receptors derive from a woman in her 30s in good health.

The chain combines TRBV9 with TRBJ1-1; TRBD1 might be the D (5 bases). V shed 2 bases and J shed 5 bases, with 10 bases lying between them. CDR1 and CDR2 (germline): SGDLS, YYNGEE. CDR3 length: 13 residues. The CDR3 nucleotides are TGTGCCAGCAGCGTGTATGGGGGGACTGAAGCTTTCTTT. It yields the protein CASSVYGGTEAFF.

This chain links TRBV11-2 with TRBJ2-1, with 9 nucleotides matching TRBD2. V lost 6 bases and J lost 4; bases outside the gene matches: 7. Germline V lookup: CDR1 SGHAT, CDR2 FQNNGV. The CDR3 runs to 15 residues. CDR3 coding DNA: TGTGCCAGCAGTACCGGGACTAGCTATTACAATGAGCAGTTCTTC. Translation: CASSTGTSYYNEQFF.

A few counts support this clone. The V gene is TRBV9, the J gene TRBJ2-2, with 11 bases that match TRBD2. The CDR3 loop spans 16 amino acids. Germline CDR1 SGDLS, CDR2 YYNGEE. Trimming took 4 bases from V and 4 from J; bases not matched to a gene: 6. The CDR3 is CASSLHSGRGTGELFF. The CDR3 DNA follows: TGTGCCAGCAGCTTACATAGCGGGAGGGGCACCGGGGAGCTGTTTTTT.

V usage is TRBV18 and J usage is TRBJ1-1; D is perhaps TRBD1 (5 bases). The germline V gene encodes CDR1 KGHSH and CDR2 LQKENI. Trimming removed 2 bases at V and 5 bases at J, with 12 bases between. The CDR3 is 14 amino acids. CDR3 nucleotides: TGTGCCAGCTCACCAGACAGAAAGGGGACTGAAGCTTTCTTT. The encoded protein is CASSPDRKGTEAFF. The whole variable domain, filled in from reference TRBV18 and TRBJ1-1, reads NAGVMQNPRHLVRRRGQEARLRCSPMKGHSHVYWYRQLPEEGLKFMVYLQKENIIDESGMPKERFSAEFPKEGPSILRIQQVVRGDSAAYFCASSPDRKGTEAFFGQGTRLTVV.

The V and J genes are TRBV21-1 and TRBJ2-6; the DNA was not used to check the table's D call, TRBD1. TRBV21-1 is a known pseudogene. This CDR3 spans 14 amino acids. CDR3 protein: CASSTGAGANVLTF. Here the CDR3 DNA reads TGTGCCAGCTCTACAGGGGCTGGGGCCAACGTCCTGACTTTC.

This rearrangement joins TRBV9 to TRBJ2-1; 9 bases align to TRBD2. The CDR3 runs to 16 residues. With V trimmed by 3 bases and J by 8 bases, 12 bases remained unmatched. CDR1 is SGDLS, CDR2 YYNGEE, per germline. CDR3 in DNA: TGTGCCAGCAGCGCCCTTAGCGGGAGCTTAGGCGATGAGCAGTTCTTC. Residues: CASSALSGSLGDEQFF.

In its sample, this clone was seen a few times. The CDR3 sequence: CASSPGTQAYEQYF. CDR3 nucleotides: TGTGCCAGCTCACCTGGCACTCAGGCCTACGAGCAGTACTTC. The chain is built from TRBV18 and TRBJ2-7, with D uncertain. The CDR3 sequence is 14 residues long. Trimming took 3 bases from V and 2 from J, leaving 11 bases between them. Germline V gene lookup returns CDR1 KGHSH and CDR2 LQKENI.

In its sample, this clone was seen a few times. The genes are TRBV29-1 and TRBJ1-1; weak D call: TRBD1 (5 bases). This CDR3 is 15 amino acids long. The V and J ends lost 7 bases and 0 bases respectively, with 18 bases between them. Germline lookup yields CDR1 SQVTM and CDR2 ANQGSEA. The DNA of the CDR3 is TGCAGCGCCCCGGGACTCGGGCGTATGAACACTGAAGCTTTCTTT. Its protein is CSAPGLGRMNTEAFF.

The genes are TRBV6-1 and TRBJ1-4, with 7 bases that match TRBD1. Germline CDR1 MNHNS, CDR2 SASEGT. Trimming at V came to 10 bases and at J to 4 bases, leaving 9 bases not matched to a gene. The CDR3 is 14 residues long. DNA for the CDR3: TGTGCCACCCTAAACAGGGGTAATAATGAAAAACTGTTTTTT. Translating gives CATLNRGNNEKLFF.